The 9 T cell receptor beta chains listed next were all sequenced from one sample in a study of blood T cell repertoires in COVID-19. Repertoires were generated with immunoSEQ multiplex PCR, while TCRdb's copy carries only in-frame clones and drops some. This sample carries approximately 260,000 clones, approximately 88% of them seen once, and the ten largest clones take roughly 10%. Material for sequencing was peripheral blood. Receptors originate from a woman aged 65 to 85 with COVID-19, enrolled during active disease.

The V call is TRBV30, the J call TRBJ2-2; no definite D call. Trimming removed 2 bases from V and 4 bases from J, with 11 bases in between. CDR3 length equals 14 residues. The germline V gene encodes CDR1 GTSNPN and CDR2 SVGIG (reference sequence). The CDR3 DNA follows: TGTGCCTGGAGTATGCTAGGTTTCACCGGGGAGCTGTTTTTT. Its translation: CAWSMLGFTGELFF.

This sequence joins TRBV6-5 and TRBJ1-1, with 8 bases identical to TRBD1. J gave up 4 bases and V 2 bases, and 6 bases lay outside the gene matches. The CDR3 length is 15 residues. Germline CDR1 is MNHEY and CDR2 is SVGAGI. The CDR3 loop reads CASSYRGQGSTEAFF. The CDR3, as DNA: TGTGCCAGCAGTTACCGCGGACAGGGAAGCACTGAAGCTTTCTTT.

The rearrangement joins TRBV13 to TRBJ1-2; D might be TRBD1 (6 bases). This CDR3 region has 14 residues. Germline CDR1 is PRHDT and CDR2 is FYEKMQ (reference sequence). V was shortened by 6 bases and J by 8 bases, with 19 bases between the two germline ends. The CDR3 DNA follows: TGTGCCAGCAGTTTCTCCGGGACACAAGACGGCTACACCTTC. Translated: CASSFSGTQDGYTF.

This chain joins TRBV28 and TRBJ1-4; unclear D gene. Germline CDR1 and CDR2: MDHEN and SYDVKM. CDR3 length equals 17 residues. Trimming took 9 bases from V and 0 from J, leaving 20 bases between them. CDR3 amino acids: CASRTVSFSATNEKLFF. As DNA, the CDR3 is TGTGCCAGTAGAACAGTTTCTTTCTCTGCAACTAATGAAAAACTGTTTTTT.

The chain links TRBV2 to TRBJ2-5, with TRBD2 as a possible D gene (5 bases). Trimming cost V 9 bases and J 6 bases, with 20 bases left between them. Looked up from germline, CDR1 is SNHLY and CDR2 is FYNNEI. The CDR3 runs to 14 residues. The DNA for the CDR3 is TGTGCCAGTACCCGATTACCGGGCGGGCAGACCCAGTACTTC. It is translated as CASTRLPGGQTQYF.

The gene calls are TRBV3-1 (or the pseudogene TRBV3-2) and TRBJ2-2; a weak D match, TRBD2 (6 bases). V lost 3 bases, J lost 3 bases, and 8 bases lay in between. CDR1 and CDR2 (germline): LGHDT, YNNKEL (reference sequence). This CDR3 comprises 14 residues. For the CDR3, the DNA is TGTGCCAGCAGCCAGATAGCGGACACCGGGGAGCTGTTTTTT. It encodes CASSQIADTGELFF.

V usage is TRBV10-3 and J usage is TRBJ2-2; a possible D gene is TRBD1 (5 bases). V lost 6 bases and J 3 bases, leaving 8 bases between the germline ends. Germline lookup yields CDR1 ENHRY and CDR2 SYGVKD. The CDR3 loop spans 13 amino acids. The CDR3 nucleotides are TGTGCCATCAGGGGGCCGGACACCGGGGAGCTGTTTTTT. Protein: CAIRGPDTGELFF.

This sequence joins TRBV6-5 and TRBJ2-1; the match to TRBD1 covers 7 bases. Germline V gene sequence: CDR1 MNHEY, CDR2 SVGAGI. This CDR3 spans 13 amino acids. Here the CDR3 DNA reads TGTGCAATAAGGGGACAGACCGTGAATGAGCAGTTCTTC. Translating gives CAIRGQTVNEQFF.

The V and J genes are TRBV5-4 and TRBJ1-2; 7 bases are shared with TRBD1. Germline V CDR1 and CDR2: SGHNT, YYREEE (reference sequence). CDR3 length equals 14 residues. Trimming took 5 bases from V and 4 from J; bases not matched to a gene: 8. CDR3: CASRPTGVFYGYTF. The CDR3 bases are TGTGCCAGCAGACCTACAGGGGTATTCTATGGCTACACCTTC.